What follows are 19 T cell receptor beta chains derived from one specimen sequenced in a study of OX40 agonist ivuxolimab in advanced cancers. Library preparation employed the immunoSEQ multiplex PCR assay. TCRdb stores this immuneACCESS table with in-frame sequences only. Part of the clones is absent; in the studies checked, under half of the shortfall reflects unresolved V genes, and no reason is known for the rest. For this sample the table gives about 55,000 clones, of which approximately 86% were detected only once. Roughly an eighth of the sample is taken by the ten largest. The material was CD4+ or CD8+ T cells sorted from blood, obtained in a trial of the OX40 agonist ivuxolimab. Receptors were obtained from an adult with an advanced solid tumor such as melanoma, head and neck, liver or kidney cancer.

This clone appeared a single time. The chain recombines TRBV28 with TRBJ2-2, with a tentative D call TRBD2 (5 bases). CDR3 length: 16 residues. Germline CDR1 reads MDHEN; CDR2 reads SYDVKM. Between the trimmed V and J ends, which lost 7 bases and 0 bases, there was a span of 15 bases. The CDR3, as DNA: TGTGCCAGCACTTCGGCAGAAGCGGCGAACACCGGGGAGCTGTTTTTT. The encoded protein is CASTSAEAANTGELFF. The complete variable domain, with remaining parts taken from reference TRBV28 and TRBJ2-2, reads DVKVTQSSRYLVKRTGEKVFLECVQDMDHENMFWYRQDPGLGLRLIYFSYDVKMKEKGDIPEGYSVSREKKERFSLILESASTNQTSMYLCASTSAEAANTGELFFGEGSRLTVL.

The V and J genes are TRBV30 and TRBJ2-7, with TRBD2 matching over 9 bases. V dropped 4 bases and J dropped 3; count of bases not matched to a gene: 10. The germline V gene has CDR1 GTSNPN and CDR2 SVGIG (reference sequence). This CDR3 is 15 amino acids long. CDR3 loop: CAWTSGIPANYEQYF. The CDR3, as DNA: TGTGCCTGGACTAGCGGGATTCCGGCCAACTACGAGCAGTACTTC.

The genes are TRBV7-2 and TRBJ1-1; tentatively, D is TRBD1 (5 bases). Germline V gene sequence: CDR1 SGHTA, CDR2 FQGNSA. This CDR3 has 13 residues. Trimming took 8 bases from V and 0 from J, leaving 10 bases between them. The CDR3 nucleotides read TGTGCCAGCGCCCAGGGAATGAACACTGAAGCTTTCTTT. Encoded protein: CASAQGMNTEAFF.

This chain joins TRBV5-1 and TRBJ2-1; no firm D call. CDR1 and CDR2 (germline): SGHRS, YFSETQ. Trimming took 4 bases from V and 6 from J, leaving 11 bases between them. The CDR3 covers 13 residues. CDR3 DNA: TGCGCCAGCAGCGCCCAGTTAAGCAATGAGCAGTTCTTC. Residues: CASSAQLSNEQFF.

This clone was recorded only once. The V call is TRBV28, the J call TRBJ1-3; D not resolved. Trimming shortened V by 2 bases and J by 0 bases, and 17 bases separated the two germline ends. Germline-derived CDR1 and CDR2 are MDHEN and SYDVKM. The CDR3 has 18 amino acids. CDR3 residues: CASSLPAVGSASGNTIYF. The CDR3 nucleotides read TGTGCCAGCAGTTTACCAGCGGTCGGCAGTGCCTCTGGAAACACCATATATTTT.

The chain combines TRBV27 with TRBJ1-4; perhaps TRBD1 as D (5 bases). The CDR3 spans 13 residues. The ends were cut back, 3 bases at V and 6 bases at J, with 8 bases in the middle. The germline gives CDR1 MNHEY, CDR2 SMNVEV (reference sequence). Written as DNA, the CDR3 is TGTGCCAGCAGTTTCCGCAGGGATGAAAAACTGTTTTTT. Translation: CASSFRRDEKLFF. Drawing the rest from reference TRBV27 and TRBJ1-4, the complete variable domain is EAQVTQNPRYLITVTGKKLTVTCSQNMNHEYMSWYRQDPGLGLRQIYYSMNVEVTDKGDVPEGYKVSRKEKRNFPLILESPSPNQTSLYFCASSFRRDEKLFFGSGTQLSVL.

The chain joins TRBV28 to TRBJ2-6; the D gene is possibly TRBD1 (6 bases). The CDR3 covers 15 residues. V lost 2 bases to trimming and J lost 4 bases, with 9 bases between them. Per the germline V gene, CDR1 is MDHEN and CDR2 is SYDVKM. The CDR3 region has the DNA TGTGCCAGCAGTTTAAGGGGGACCGGGGCCAACGTCCTGACTTTC. It specifies CASSLRGTGANVLTF.

V gene TRBV6-5 combines with J gene TRBJ2-7; D remains ambiguous. The CDR3 consists of 14 residues. Per germline, CDR1 MNHEY and CDR2 SVGAGI. The ends were cut back, 6 bases at V and 6 bases at J, with 18 bases in the middle. This chain's CDR3 is CASRPDWPHSEQYF. The CDR3 DNA is TGTGCCAGCAGACCTGACTGGCCCCACTCCGAGCAGTACTTC.

This clone was counted once. V usage is TRBV20-1 and J usage is TRBJ1-6, with D hard to call. The CDR3 contains 11 residues. Germline values: CDR1 DFQATT, CDR2 SNEGSKA (reference sequence). Trimming stripped 4 bases from V and 10 bases from J, with 8 bases between. The CDR3 DNA reads as TGCAGTGCTAACGTCATCTCACCCCTCCACTTT. Encoded protein: CSANVISPLHF.

The sample holds a few counts of this clone. The rearrangement links TRBV10-3 to TRBJ1-5, with D possibly TRBD1 on 6 matching bases. Trimming removed 10 bases at V and 7 bases at J, with 14 bases between. Germline lookup yields CDR1 ENHRY and CDR2 SYGVKD. This CDR3 contains 12 residues. The CDR3 sequence is CATGQPGQPQHF. DNA for the CDR3: TGTGCCACCGGACAGCCGGGGCAGCCCCAGCATTTT.

This clone was counted once. The chain joins TRBV6-5 to TRBJ2-5; 11 bases are shared with TRBD1. The CDR3 sequence is 16 residues long. The V segment lost 0 bases and the J segment 2 bases; nucleotides outside the gene matches: 2. CDR1 is MNHEY, CDR2 SVGAGI, per germline. The chain's CDR3 is CASSYSGDRGQETQYF. CDR3 DNA sequence: TGTGCCAGCAGTTACTCCGGGGACAGGGGGCAAGAGACCCAGTACTTC.

The rearrangement joins TRBV19 to TRBJ2-5; D is possibly TRBD2 (5 bases). V was trimmed by 4 bases and J by 5 bases, leaving 11 bases between them. Germline V lookup: CDR1 LNHDA, CDR2 SQIVND (reference sequence). The CDR3 runs to 13 residues. The CDR3 DNA is TGTGCCAGTAGTAGTCTCAGAGGGGAGACCCAGTACTTC. The encoded protein is CASSSLRGETQYF. The whole variable domain, filled in from reference TRBV19 and TRBJ2-5, reads DGGITQSPKYLFRKEGQNVTLSCEQNLNHDAMYWYRQDPGQGLRLIYYSQIVNDFQKGDIAEGYSVSREKKESFPLTVTSAQKNPTAFYLCASSSLRGETQYFGPGTRLLVL.

V is TRBV7-8 and J is TRBJ2-7; 8 bases map to TRBD1. Germline lookup yields CDR1 SGHVS and CDR2 FQNEAQ. The junction had 7 bases not matched to a gene; V was cut back by 3 bases and J by 3 bases. This CDR3 comprises 15 residues. The CDR3 sequence: CASSFPGQGLYEQYF. CDR3 sequence (DNA): TGTGCCAGCAGCTTCCCAGGACAGGGTCTCTACGAGCAGTACTTC.

This clone has a single count. The genes are TRBV28 and TRBJ2-7, with 8 bases fitting TRBD1. The V and J ends lost 5 bases and 0 bases, in that order; junction bases with no gene match: 9. This CDR3 has 16 residues. Germline V gene data show CDR1 as MDHEN and CDR2 as SYDVKM. CDR3 loop: CASSETGDTASYEQYF. The DNA for the CDR3 is TGTGCCAGCAGTGAGACAGGGGACACTGCCTCCTACGAGCAGTACTTC. Variable domain in full (rest from reference TRBV28 and TRBJ2-7): DVKVTQSSRYLVKRTGEKVFLECVQDMDHENMFWYRQDPGLGLRLIYFSYDVKMKEKGDIPEGYSVSREKKERFSLILESASTNQTSMYLCASSETGDTASYEQYFGPGTRLTVT.

The chain carries TRBV6-6 and TRBJ2-7; D assignment may be TRBD1 or TRBD2 (5 bases each). CDR1 is MNHNY, CDR2 SVGAGI, per germline (reference sequence). V was shortened by 4 bases and J by 3 bases, with 13 bases between the two germline ends. CDR3 length: 14 residues. The CDR3 reads CASSFGTVGYEQYF. CDR3 nucleotides: TGTGCCAGCAGTTTCGGGACGGTGGGCTACGAGCAGTACTTC.

The chain links TRBV7-3 to TRBJ1-1; no firm D call. The CDR3 runs to 13 residues. The germline gives CDR1 SGHTA, CDR2 FQGTGA. V was pared by 1 base and J by 0 bases, with 3 bases between. The CDR3 reads CASSLMLNTEAFF. DNA for the CDR3: TGTGCCAGCAGCTTAATGTTGAACACTGAAGCTTTCTTT.

This chain links TRBV7-2 with TRBJ2-7; D gene ambiguous. This CDR3 has 14 amino acids. The germline V gene encodes CDR1 SGHTA and CDR2 FQGNSA. The germline V and J ends were trimmed by 4 bases and 3 bases, with 13 bases remaining between them. In DNA form, the CDR3 reads TGTGCCAGCAGCTCCTACAGAGCTTACTACGAGCAGTACTTC. It specifies CASSSYRAYYEQYF.

The chain joins TRBV19 to TRBJ2-1; D gene unclear. Germline assignment: CDR1 LNHDA and CDR2 SQIVND (reference sequence). The CDR3 sequence is 16 residues long. Trimming removed 3 bases at V and 0 bases at J, with 12 bases between. CDR3: CASSMDLLRSYNEQFF. The CDR3 bases are TGTGCCAGTAGTATGGATCTGCTCCGCTCCTACAATGAGCAGTTCTTC.

The rearrangement joins TRBV6-6 to TRBJ2-7; no reliable D call. Germline values: CDR1 MNHNY, CDR2 SVGAGI (reference sequence). The CDR3 is 11 amino acids. V was trimmed by 7 bases and J by 3 bases, leaving 7 bases between them. The CDR3 sequence: CASTQNYEQYF. The CDR3 coding sequence is TGTGCCAGCACCCAAAACTACGAGCAGTACTTC.